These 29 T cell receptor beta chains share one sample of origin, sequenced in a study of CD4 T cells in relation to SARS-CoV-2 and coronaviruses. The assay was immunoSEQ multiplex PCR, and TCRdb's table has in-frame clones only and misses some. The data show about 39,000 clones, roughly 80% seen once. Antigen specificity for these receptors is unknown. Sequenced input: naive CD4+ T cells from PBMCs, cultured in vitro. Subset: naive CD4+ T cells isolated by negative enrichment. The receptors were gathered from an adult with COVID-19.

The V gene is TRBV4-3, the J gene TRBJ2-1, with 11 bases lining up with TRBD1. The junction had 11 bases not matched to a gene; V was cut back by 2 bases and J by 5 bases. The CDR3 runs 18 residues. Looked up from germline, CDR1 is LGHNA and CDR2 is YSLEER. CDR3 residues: CASSQRSTGTGGDNEQFF. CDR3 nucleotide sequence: TGCGCCAGCAGCCAAAGGAGCACTGGGACAGGGGGGGACAATGAGCAGTTCTTC.

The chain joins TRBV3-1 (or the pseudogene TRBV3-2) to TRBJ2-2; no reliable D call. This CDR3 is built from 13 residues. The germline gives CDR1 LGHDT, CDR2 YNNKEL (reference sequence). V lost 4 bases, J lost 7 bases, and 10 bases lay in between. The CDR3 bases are TGTGCCAGCAGCCCTGGGTTCTTCGGGGAGCTGTTTTTT. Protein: CASSPGFFGELFF.

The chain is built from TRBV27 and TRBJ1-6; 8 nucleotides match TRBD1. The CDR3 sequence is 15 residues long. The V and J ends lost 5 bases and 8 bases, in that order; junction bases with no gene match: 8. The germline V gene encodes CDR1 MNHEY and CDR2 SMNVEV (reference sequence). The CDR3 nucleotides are TGTGCCAGCAGTACAGGGGGAGCTTACGATTCACCCCTCCACTTT. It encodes CASSTGGAYDSPLHF.

The CDR3 coding sequence is TGTGCCAGCAGCGCAGGACTAGCGGATACGCAGTATTTT. Amino acid sequence: CASSAGLADTQYF. The V gene is TRBV11-2, the J gene TRBJ2-3; TRBD2 matches 9 bases. There are 13 residues in the CDR3. The germline CDR1 and CDR2 sequences are SGHAT and FQNNGV. After removal of 5 bases from V and 6 bases from J, the junction contained 3 bases not matched to a gene.

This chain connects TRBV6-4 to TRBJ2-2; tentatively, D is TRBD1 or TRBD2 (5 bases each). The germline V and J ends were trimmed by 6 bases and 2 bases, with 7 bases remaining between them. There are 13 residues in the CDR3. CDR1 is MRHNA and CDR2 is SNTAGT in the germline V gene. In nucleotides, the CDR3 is TGTGCCAGCAGCCGGGACAACACCGGGGAGCTGTTTTTT. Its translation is CASSRDNTGELFF.

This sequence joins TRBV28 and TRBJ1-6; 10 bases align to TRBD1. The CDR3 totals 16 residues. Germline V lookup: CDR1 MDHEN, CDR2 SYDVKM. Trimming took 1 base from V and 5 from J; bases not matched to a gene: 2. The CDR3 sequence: CASSLYGTGDNSPLHF. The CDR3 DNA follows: TGTGCCAGCAGTTTATATGGGACAGGGGATAATTCACCCCTCCACTTT.

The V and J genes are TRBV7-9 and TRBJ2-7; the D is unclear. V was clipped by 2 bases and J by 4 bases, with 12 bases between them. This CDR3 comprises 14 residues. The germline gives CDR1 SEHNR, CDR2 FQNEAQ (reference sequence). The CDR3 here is CASSLRGIGYEQYF. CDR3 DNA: TGTGCCAGCAGCTTAAGAGGCATCGGATACGAGCAGTACTTC.

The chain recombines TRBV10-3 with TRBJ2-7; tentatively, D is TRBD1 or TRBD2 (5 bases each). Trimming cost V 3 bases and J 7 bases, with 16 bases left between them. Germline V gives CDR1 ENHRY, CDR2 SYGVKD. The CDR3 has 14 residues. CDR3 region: CAISDQGVRGEQYF. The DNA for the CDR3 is TGTGCCATCAGTGATCAGGGCGTTCGGGGAGAGCAGTACTTC.

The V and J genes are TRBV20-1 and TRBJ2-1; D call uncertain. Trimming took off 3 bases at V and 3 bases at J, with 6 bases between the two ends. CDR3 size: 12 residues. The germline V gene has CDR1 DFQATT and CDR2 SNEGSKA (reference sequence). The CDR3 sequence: CSASAGYNEQFF. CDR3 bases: TGCAGTGCTAGTGCTGGCTACAATGAGCAGTTCTTC.

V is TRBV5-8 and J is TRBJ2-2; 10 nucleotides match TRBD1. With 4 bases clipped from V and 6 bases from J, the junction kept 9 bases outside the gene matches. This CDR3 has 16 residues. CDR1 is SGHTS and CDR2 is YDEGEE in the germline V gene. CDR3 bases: TGTGCCAGCAGCCCACGGGACAGGGGAGGGGCCGGGGAGCTGTTTTTT. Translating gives CASSPRDRGGAGELFF.

CDR3 bases: TGTGCCAGCAGTGAACAGGTTCAGCCCCAGCATTTT. It encodes CASSEQVQPQHF. This chain links TRBV2 with TRBJ1-5; no firm D call. V lost 2 bases and J lost 6, with 5 bases in between. Germline values: CDR1 SNHLY, CDR2 FYNNEI. This CDR3 has 12 amino acids.

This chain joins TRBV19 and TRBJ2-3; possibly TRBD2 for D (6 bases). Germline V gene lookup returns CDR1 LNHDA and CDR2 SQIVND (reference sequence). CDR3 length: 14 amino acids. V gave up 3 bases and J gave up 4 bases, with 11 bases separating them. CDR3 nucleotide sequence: TGTGCCAGTAGTATCGGGGGAGACGCAGATACGCAGTATTTT. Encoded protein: CASSIGGDADTQYF.

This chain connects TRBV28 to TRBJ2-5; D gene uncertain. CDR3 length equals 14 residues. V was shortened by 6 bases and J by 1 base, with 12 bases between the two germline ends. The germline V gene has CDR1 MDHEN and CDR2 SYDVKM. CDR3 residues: CASSPKMGQETQYF. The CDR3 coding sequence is TGTGCCAGCAGCCCCAAGATGGGCCAAGAGACCCAGTACTTC.

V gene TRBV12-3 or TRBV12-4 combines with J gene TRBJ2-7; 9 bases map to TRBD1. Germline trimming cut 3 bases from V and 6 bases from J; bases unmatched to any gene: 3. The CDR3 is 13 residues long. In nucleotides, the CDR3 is TGTGCCAGCAGTTTGGGACAGGGTGGCGAGCAGTACTTC. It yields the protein CASSLGQGGEQYF.

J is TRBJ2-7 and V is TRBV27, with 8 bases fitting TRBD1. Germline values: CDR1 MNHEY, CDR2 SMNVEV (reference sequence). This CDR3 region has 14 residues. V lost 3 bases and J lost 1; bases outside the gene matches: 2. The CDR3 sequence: CASSFQGASYEQYF. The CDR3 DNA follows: TGTGCCAGCAGTTTCCAGGGGGCGTCCTACGAGCAGTACTTC.

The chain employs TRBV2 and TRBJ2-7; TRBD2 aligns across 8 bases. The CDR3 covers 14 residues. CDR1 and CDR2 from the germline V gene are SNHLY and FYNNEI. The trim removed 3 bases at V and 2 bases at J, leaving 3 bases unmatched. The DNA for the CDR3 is TGTGCCAGCAGTGATGGCGGGGGGACCTACGAGCAGTACTTC. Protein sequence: CASSDGGGTYEQYF. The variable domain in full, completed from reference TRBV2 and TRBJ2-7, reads EPEVTQTPSHQVTQMGQEVILRCVPISNHLYFYWYRQILGQKVEFLVSFYNNEISEKSEIFDDQFSVERPDGSNFTLKIRSTKLEDSAMYFCASSDGGGTYEQYFGPGTRLTVT.

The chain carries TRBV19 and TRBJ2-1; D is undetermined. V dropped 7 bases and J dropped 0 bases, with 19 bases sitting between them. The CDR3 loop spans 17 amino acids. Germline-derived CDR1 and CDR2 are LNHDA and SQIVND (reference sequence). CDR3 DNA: TGTGCCAGTAAACCCTACCGGACGGCTAGCTCCTACAATGAGCAGTTCTTC. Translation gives CASKPYRTASSYNEQFF. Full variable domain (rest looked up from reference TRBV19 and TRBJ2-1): DGGITQSPKYLFRKEGQNVTLSCEQNLNHDAMYWYRQDPGQGLRLIYYSQIVNDFQKGDIAEGYSVSREKKESFPLTVTSAQKNPTAFYLCASKPYRTASSYNEQFFGPGTRLTVL.

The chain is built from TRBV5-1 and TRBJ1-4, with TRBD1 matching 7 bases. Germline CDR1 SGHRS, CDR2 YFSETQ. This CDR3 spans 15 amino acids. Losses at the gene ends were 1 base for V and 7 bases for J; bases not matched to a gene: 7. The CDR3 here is CASSLTGERFEKLFF. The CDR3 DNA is TGCGCCAGCAGCTTGACAGGGGAACGGTTTGAAAAACTGTTTTTT.

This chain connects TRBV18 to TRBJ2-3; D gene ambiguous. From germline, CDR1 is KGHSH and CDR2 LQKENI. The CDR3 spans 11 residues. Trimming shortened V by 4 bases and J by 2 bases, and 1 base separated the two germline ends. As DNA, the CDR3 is TGTGCCAGCTCACTCACAGATACGCAGTATTTT. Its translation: CASSLTDTQYF.

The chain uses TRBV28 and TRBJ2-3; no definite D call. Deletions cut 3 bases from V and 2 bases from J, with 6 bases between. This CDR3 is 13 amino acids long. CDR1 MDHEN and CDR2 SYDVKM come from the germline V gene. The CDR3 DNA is TGTGCCAGCAGTTTCGACTCCACAGATACGCAGTATTTT. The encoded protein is CASSFDSTDTQYF.

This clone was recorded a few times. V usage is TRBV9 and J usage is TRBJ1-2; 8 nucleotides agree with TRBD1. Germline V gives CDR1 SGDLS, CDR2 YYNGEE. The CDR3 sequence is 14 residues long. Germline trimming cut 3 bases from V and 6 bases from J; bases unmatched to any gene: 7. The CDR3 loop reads CASSDDRGSDGYTF. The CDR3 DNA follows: TGTGCCAGCAGCGACGACAGGGGAAGTGATGGCTACACCTTC.

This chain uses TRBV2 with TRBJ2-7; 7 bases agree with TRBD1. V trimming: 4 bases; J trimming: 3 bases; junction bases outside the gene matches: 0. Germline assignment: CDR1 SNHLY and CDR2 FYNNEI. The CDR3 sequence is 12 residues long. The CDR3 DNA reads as TGTGCCAGCAGTGGGACAGGCTACGAGCAGTACTTC. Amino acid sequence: CASSGTGYEQYF.

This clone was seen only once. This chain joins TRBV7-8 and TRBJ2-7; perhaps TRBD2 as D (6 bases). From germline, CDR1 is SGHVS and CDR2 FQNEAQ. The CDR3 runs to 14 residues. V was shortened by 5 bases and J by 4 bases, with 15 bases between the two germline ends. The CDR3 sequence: CASSPLGSKYEQYF. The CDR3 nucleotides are TGTGCCAGCAGCCCCCTCGGGAGTAAATACGAGCAGTACTTC. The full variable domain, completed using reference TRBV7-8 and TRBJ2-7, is GAGVSQSPRYKVAKRGQDVALRCDPISGHVSLFWYQQALGQGPEFLTYFQNEAQLDKSGLPSDRFFAERPEGSVSTLKIQRTQQEDSAVYLCASSPLGSKYEQYFGPGTRLTVT.

CDR3 residues: CATRVGSGYTF. CDR3 sequence (DNA): TGTGCCACCAGAGTAGGTTCCGGCTACACCTTC. This sequence joins TRBV28 and TRBJ1-2; D remains unclear. The CDR3 runs 11 residues. CDR1 and CDR2 from the germline V gene are MDHEN and SYDVKM. Trimming took 10 bases from V and 8 from J, leaving 14 bases between them.

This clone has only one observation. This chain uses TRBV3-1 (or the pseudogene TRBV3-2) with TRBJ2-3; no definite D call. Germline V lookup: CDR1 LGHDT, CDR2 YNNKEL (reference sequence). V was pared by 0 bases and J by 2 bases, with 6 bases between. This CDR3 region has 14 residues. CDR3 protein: CASSQDQSTDTQYF. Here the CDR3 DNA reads TGTGCCAGCAGCCAAGATCAGTCCACAGATACGCAGTATTTT.

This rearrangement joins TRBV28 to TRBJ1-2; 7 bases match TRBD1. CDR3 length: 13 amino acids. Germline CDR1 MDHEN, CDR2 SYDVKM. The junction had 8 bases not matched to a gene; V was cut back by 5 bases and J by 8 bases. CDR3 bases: TGTGCCAGCAGTGACAGGGTACTCAGCGGCTACACCTTC. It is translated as CASSDRVLSGYTF.

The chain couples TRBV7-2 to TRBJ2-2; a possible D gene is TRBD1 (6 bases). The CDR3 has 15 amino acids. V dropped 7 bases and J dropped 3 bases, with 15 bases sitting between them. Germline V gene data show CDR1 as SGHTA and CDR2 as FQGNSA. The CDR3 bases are TGTGCCAGCACCCTTAGTAGGGGGTACACCGGGGAGCTGTTTTTT. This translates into CASTLSRGYTGELFF.

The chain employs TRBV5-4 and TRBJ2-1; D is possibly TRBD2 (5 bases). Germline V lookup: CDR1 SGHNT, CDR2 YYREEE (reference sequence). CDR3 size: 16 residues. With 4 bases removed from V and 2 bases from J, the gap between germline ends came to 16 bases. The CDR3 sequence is CASSPNGGSAYNEQFF. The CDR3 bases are TGTGCCAGCAGCCCCAACGGTGGGAGTGCCTACAATGAGCAGTTCTTC. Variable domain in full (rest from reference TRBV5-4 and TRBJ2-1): ETGVTQSPTHLIKTRGQQVTLRCSSQSGHNTVSWYQQALGQGPQFIFQYYREEENGRGNFPPRFSGLQFPNYSSELNVNALELDDSALYLCASSPNGGSAYNEQFFGPGTRLTVL.

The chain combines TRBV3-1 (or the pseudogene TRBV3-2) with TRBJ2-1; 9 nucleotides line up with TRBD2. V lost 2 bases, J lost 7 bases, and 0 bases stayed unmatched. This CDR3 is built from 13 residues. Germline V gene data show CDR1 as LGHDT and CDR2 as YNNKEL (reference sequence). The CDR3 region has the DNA TGTGCCAGCAGCCAACTAGCGGGGAATGAGCAGTTCTTC. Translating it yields CASSQLAGNEQFF.